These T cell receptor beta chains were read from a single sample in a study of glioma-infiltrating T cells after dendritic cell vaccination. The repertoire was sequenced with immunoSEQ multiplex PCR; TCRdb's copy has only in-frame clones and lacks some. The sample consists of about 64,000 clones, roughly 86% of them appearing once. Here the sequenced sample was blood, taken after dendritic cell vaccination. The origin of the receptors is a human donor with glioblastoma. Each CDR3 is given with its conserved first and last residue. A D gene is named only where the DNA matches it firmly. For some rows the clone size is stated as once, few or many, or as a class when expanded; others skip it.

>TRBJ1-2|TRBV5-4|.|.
CVSSFTYNYGYTF
TGTGTCAGCAGCTTTACCTACAACTATGGCTACACCTTC
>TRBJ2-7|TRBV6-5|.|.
CASRPRLTYEQYF
TGTGCCAGCAGACCCAGACTAACCTACGAGCAGTACTTC
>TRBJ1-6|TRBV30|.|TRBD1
CAWDRDRNSPLHF
TGTGCCTGGGACAGGGACCGAAATTCACCCCTCCACTTT
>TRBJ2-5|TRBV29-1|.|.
CSGATGLQETQYF
TGCAGCGGTGCGACAGGACTCCAAGAGACCCAGTACTTC
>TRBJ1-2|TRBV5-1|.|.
CASSLEAGYGYTF
TGCGCCAGCAGCTTGGAGGCAGGCTATGGCTACACCTTC
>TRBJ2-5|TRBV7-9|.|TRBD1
CASRRQGAAETQYF
TGTGCCAGCAGAAGACAGGGGGCAGCAGAGACCCAGTACTTC
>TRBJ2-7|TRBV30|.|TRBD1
CAWSVDSAGGYEQYF
TGTGCCTGGAGTGTAGATTCGGCAGGGGGCTACGAGCAGTACTTC
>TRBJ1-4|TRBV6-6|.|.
CASSWDGTSGEKLFF
TGTGCCAGCAGTTGGGACGGGACTTCGGGCGAAAAACTGTTTTTT
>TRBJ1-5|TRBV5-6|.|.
CASGFTTDRYSNQPQHF
TGTGCCAGCGGCTTTACTACTGACAGATATAGCAATCAGCCCCAGCATTTT
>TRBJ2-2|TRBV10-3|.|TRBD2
CAIRAGLADTGELFF
TGTGCCATCAGAGCGGGACTAGCCGACACCGGGGAGCTGTTTTTT
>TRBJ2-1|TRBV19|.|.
CASSLSRGPEQFF
TGTGCCAGTAGTCTCTCTAGGGGTCCTGAGCAGTTCTTC
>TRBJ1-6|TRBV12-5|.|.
CASGPDYNSPLHF
TGTGCTAGTGGTCCAGACTATAATTCACCCCTCCACTTT
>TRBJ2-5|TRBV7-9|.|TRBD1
CASSLATGGVETQYF
TGTGCCAGCAGCTTAGCGACAGGGGGCGTGGAGACCCAGTACTTC
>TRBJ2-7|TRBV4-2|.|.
CASSRVKGTEAYEQYF
TGTGCCAGCAGCCGAGTTAAAGGAACGGAGGCCTACGAGCAGTACTTC
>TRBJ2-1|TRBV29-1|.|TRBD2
CSGVAGSSYNEQFF
TGCAGCGGCGTAGCGGGTAGCTCCTACAATGAGCAGTTCTTC
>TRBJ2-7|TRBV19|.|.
CASSKEGASYEQYF
TGTGCCAGTAGTAAGGAGGGCGCCTCCTACGAGCAGTACTTC
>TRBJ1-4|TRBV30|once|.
CAWSLRPNEKLFF
TGTGCCTGGAGTTTGAGGCCTAATGAAAAACTGTTTTTT
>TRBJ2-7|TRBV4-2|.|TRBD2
CASSQELAGGRYEQYF
TGTGCCAGCAGCCAAGAACTAGCGGGAGGAAGGTACGAGCAGTACTTC
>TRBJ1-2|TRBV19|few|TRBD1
CASSIVQGAYGYTF
TGTGCCAGTAGTATAGTACAGGGGGCGTATGGCTACACCTTC
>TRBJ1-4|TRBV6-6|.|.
CASSYIGKGEKLFF
TGTGCCAGCAGTTACATCGGGAAAGGAGAAAAACTGTTTTTT
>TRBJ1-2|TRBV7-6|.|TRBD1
CASSLVSGTGGIYGYTF
TGTGCCAGCAGCTTAGTTTCCGGGACAGGGGGAATCTATGGCTACACCTTC
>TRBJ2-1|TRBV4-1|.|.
CASSPQGNEQFF
TGCGCCAGCAGCCCCCAGGGCAATGAGCAGTTCTTC
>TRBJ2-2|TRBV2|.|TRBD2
CASSPTSGGTGELFF
TGTGCCAGCAGTCCGACTAGCGGGGGCACCGGGGAGCTGTTTTTT
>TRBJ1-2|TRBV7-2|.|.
CASSSGDINYGYTF
TGTGCCAGCAGCTCAGGGGATATTAACTATGGCTACACCTTC
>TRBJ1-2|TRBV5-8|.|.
CASRLPILNSYGYTF
TGTGCCAGCCGTTTACCTATCCTGAACTCCTATGGCTACACCTTC
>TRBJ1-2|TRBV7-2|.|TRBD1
CASRLDRGYGYTF
TGTGCCAGCAGATTGGACAGGGGGTATGGCTACACCTTC
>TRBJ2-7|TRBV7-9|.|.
CASSRNKQGWSVEQYF
TGTGCCAGCAGCCGCAACAAACAGGGATGGTCGGTCGAGCAGTACTTC
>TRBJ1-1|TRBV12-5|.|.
CASGLGENTEAFF
TGTGCTAGTGGTTTAGGGGAGAACACTGAAGCTTTCTTT
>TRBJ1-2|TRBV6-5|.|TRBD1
CASSYDRAGGYTF
TGTGCCAGCAGTTACGACAGGGCCGGGGGCTACACCTTC
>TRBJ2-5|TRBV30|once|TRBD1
CAWSWGQGPQETQYF
TGTGCCTGGAGTTGGGGACAGGGACCTCAAGAGACCCAGTACTTC
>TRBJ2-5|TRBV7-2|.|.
CASSLWAGSQETQYF
TGTGCCAGCAGCTTATGGGCGGGAAGTCAAGAGACCCAGTACTTC